This T cell receptor (beta chain) was obtained from a study of human thymus T cells. General study results and limits: Usage of V and J genes appeared biased in thymic and blood repertoires.

The CDR3 extends over 16 amino acids. Losses at the gene ends were 4 bases for V and 6 bases for J; bases not matched to a gene: 12. Germline assignment: CDR1 ENHRY and CDR2 SYGVKD. The assay was immunoSEQ multiplex PCR, and TCRdb's table has in-frame clones only and misses some. The top ten hold about 0.17% of the sample, which has 45,000 to 50,000 clones, over 90% seen once. In the case of this clone: The antigen is not known.

This sequence was found in a girl under two years old with a congenital heart defect but otherwise immunologically healthy. Sequences were obtained from blood. The chain couples TRBV10-3 to TRBJ1-2; 9 bases map to TRBD1. In DNA form, the CDR3 reads TGTGCCATCAGTGGTCCCGGGACAGGGATGCGGAATGGCTACACCTTC. Translated: CAISGPGTGMRNGYTF.